What follows are 14 T cell receptor beta chains derived from one specimen sequenced in a study of T cell changes during pregnancy in multiple sclerosis. Clones were sequenced by immunoSEQ multiplex PCR, and TCRdb holds only the in-frame ones, with some missing. The sample carries under 60,000 clones, around 92% recorded once. The source material was CD4+ T cells from peripheral blood mononuclear cells, sampled after pregnancy. All receptors come from a female donor with multiple sclerosis, enrolled in a pregnancy study.

The rearrangement uses TRBV15 and TRBJ1-1; D is uncertain. The CDR3 consists of 14 residues. The V end was cut by 3 bases, the J end by 5 bases, with 13 bases between. The germline gives CDR1 LNHNV, CDR2 YYDKDF (reference sequence). The CDR3 sequence is CATSRPDPGTEAFF. DNA of the CDR3: TGTGCCACCAGCAGGCCAGACCCGGGGACTGAAGCTTTCTTT.

This clone is a singleton in its sample. The gene calls are TRBV9 and TRBJ1-2, with TRBD1 identical over 9 bases. The germline V gene encodes CDR1 SGDLS and CDR2 YYNGEE. With V trimmed by 3 bases and J by 8 bases, 11 bases remained unmatched. The length of the CDR3 is 15 residues. The CDR3 coding sequence is TGTGCCAGCAGCGCCGGGACAGGGAGGCATCGCGGCTACACCTTC. Amino acids: CASSAGTGRHRGYTF. The variable domain in full, with the rest retrieved from reference TRBV9 and TRBJ1-2, is DSGVTQTPKHLITATGQRVTLRCSPRSGDLSVYWYQQSLDQGLQFLIQYYNGEERAKGNILERFSAQQFPDLHSELNLSSLELGDSALYFCASSAGTGRHRGYTFGSGTRLTVV.

This rearrangement joins TRBV11-1 to TRBJ2-1; 8 nucleotides agree with TRBD1. The CDR3 contains 15 residues. After removal of 5 bases from V and 5 bases from J, the junction contained 8 bases not matched to a gene. Germline assignment: CDR1 SGHAT and CDR2 FQDESV (reference sequence). CDR3 region: CASSLGQGLNNEQFF. Here the CDR3 DNA reads TGTGCCAGCAGCCTCGGACAGGGCCTTAACAATGAGCAGTTCTTC.

The chain recombines TRBV18 with TRBJ2-5, with 12 bases identical to TRBD2. Germline values: CDR1 KGHSH, CDR2 LQKENI. J lost 4 bases, V lost 3 bases, and 9 bases had no gene match. The CDR3 spans 17 residues. The CDR3 loop is CASSPMRLAGERETQYF. CDR3 in DNA: TGTGCCAGCTCACCGATGAGACTAGCGGGAGAGAGAGAGACCCAGTACTTC.

The V call is TRBV2, the J call TRBJ2-3, with D possibly TRBD1 on 5 matching bases. The germline V and J ends were trimmed by 6 bases and 2 bases, with 12 bases remaining between them. CDR3 length equals 14 residues. Germline CDR1 and CDR2: SNHLY and FYNNEI. In nucleotides, the CDR3 is TGTGCCAGCAGCCTGACAGTGAACACAGATACGCAGTATTTT. Its translation: CASSLTVNTDTQYF.

The chain links TRBV15 to TRBJ2-5; 7 positions agree with TRBD2. Germline lookup yields CDR1 LNHNV and CDR2 YYDKDF (reference sequence). Germline trimming cut 0 bases from V and 5 bases from J; bases unmatched to any gene: 3. CDR3 length: 14 amino acids. The CDR3 nucleotides read TGTGCCACCAGCAGAGACGTGGGAGGGGAGACCCAGTACTTC. Encoded protein: CATSRDVGGETQYF.

This chain links TRBV11-3 with TRBJ1-1, with TRBD1 matching over 7 bases. The germline CDR1 and CDR2 sequences are SGHNT and YENEEA. CDR3 length equals 17 residues. J gave up 1 base and V 1 base, and 9 bases lay outside the gene matches. CDR3 in amino acids: CASSLANRGGRNTEAFF. Written as DNA, the CDR3 is TGTGCCAGCAGCTTAGCCAACAGGGGCGGAAGGAACACTGAAGCTTTCTTT.

CDR3 protein: CASSLAGTGGGTEAFF. The CDR3 DNA follows: TGTGCCAGCAGCTTGGCCGGGACAGGGGGCGGCACTGAAGCTTTCTTT. The chain recombines TRBV5-6 with TRBJ1-1; 12 nucleotides agree with TRBD1. The trim removed 0 bases at V and 4 bases at J, leaving 4 bases unmatched. This CDR3 spans 16 amino acids. CDR1 and CDR2 (germline): SGHDT, YYEEEE. Variable domain in full (rest from reference TRBV5-6 and TRBJ1-1): DAGVTQSPTHLIKTRGQQVTLRCSPKSGHDTVSWYQQALGQGPQFIFQYYEEEERQRGNFPDRFSGHQFPNYSSELNVNALLLGDSALYLCASSLAGTGGGTEAFFGQGTRLTVV.

The chain couples TRBV28 to TRBJ2-5; TRBD2 agrees at 15 bases. CDR1 and CDR2 (germline): MDHEN, SYDVKM. This CDR3 is built from 14 residues. The V gene end was trimmed by 6 bases and the J gene end by 5 bases; junction bases not matched to a gene: 1. The CDR3 DNA sequence: TGTGCCAGCAGGGGGACTAGCGGGAGGGAGACCCAGTACTTC. Residues: CASRGTSGRETQYF.

The rearrangement uses TRBV28 and TRBJ2-1; perhaps TRBD1 as D (5 bases). From germline, CDR1 is MDHEN and CDR2 SYDVKM. The germline V and J ends were trimmed by 5 bases and 0 bases, with 8 bases remaining between them. The CDR3 is 14 amino acids. Written as DNA, the CDR3 is TGTGCCAGCAGTGACAGTAACTCCTACAATGAGCAGTTCTTC. Its protein product is CASSDSNSYNEQFF.

V and J are TRBV7-2 and TRBJ2-5, with 10 bases identical to TRBD2. Trimming at V came to 0 bases and at J to 2 bases, leaving 0 bases not matched to a gene. The CDR3 is 15 amino acids. The germline gives CDR1 SGHTA, CDR2 FQGNSA. This CDR3 reads CASSLASGRQETQYF. The CDR3 DNA is TGTGCCAGCAGCTTAGCTAGCGGGAGGCAAGAGACCCAGTACTTC.

The genes are TRBV5-4 and TRBJ2-6, with D hard to call. In germline, CDR1 is SGHNT, CDR2 YYREEE (reference sequence). The V end was cut by 0 bases, the J end by 2 bases, with 9 bases between. The CDR3 is 16 residues long. DNA for the CDR3: TGTGCCAGCAGCTTGGAAATACGCGCTGGGGCCAACGTCCTGACTTTC. Translated: CASSLEIRAGANVLTF.

The J gene is TRBJ1-1, the V gene TRBV4-3; D not certain. V lost 0 bases and J lost 1, with 9 bases in between. The length of the CDR3 is 15 residues. CDR1 is LGHNA and CDR2 is YSLEER in the germline V gene. The CDR3 reads CASSQDGSRNTEAFF. In nucleotides, the CDR3 is TGCGCCAGCAGCCAAGATGGGTCTAGGAACACTGAAGCTTTCTTT.

The CDR3 DNA sequence: TGTGCCTGGAACCAACAGGCAACCTACGAGCAGTACTTC. Protein sequence: CAWNQQATYEQYF. The V and J genes are TRBV30 and TRBJ2-7; the D gene is possibly TRBD1 (5 bases). CDR1 GTSNPN and CDR2 SVGIG come from the germline V gene (reference sequence). Trimming removed 4 bases from V and 2 bases from J, with 12 bases in between. The CDR3 runs 13 residues.